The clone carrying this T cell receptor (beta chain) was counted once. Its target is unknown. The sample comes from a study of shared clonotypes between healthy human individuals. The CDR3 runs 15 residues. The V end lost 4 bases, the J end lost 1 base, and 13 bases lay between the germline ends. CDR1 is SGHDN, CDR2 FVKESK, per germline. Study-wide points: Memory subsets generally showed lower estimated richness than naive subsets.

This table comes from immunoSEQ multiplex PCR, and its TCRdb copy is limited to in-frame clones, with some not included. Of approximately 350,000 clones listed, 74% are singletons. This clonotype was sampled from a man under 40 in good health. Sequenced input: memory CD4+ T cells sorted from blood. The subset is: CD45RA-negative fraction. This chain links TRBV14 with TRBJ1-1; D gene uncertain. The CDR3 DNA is TGTGCCAGCAGCCCTCAATTAACAGCGAACACTGAAGCTTTCTTT. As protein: CASSPQLTANTEAFF.